The rows below give T cell receptor beta chains drawn from one sample of a study of beta chain features in type 1 diabetes. Sequenced by immunoSEQ multiplex PCR; TCRdb stores in-frame clones only, minus some. This sample carries around 250,000 clones, approximately 14% of them seen once, and the ten largest clones take over 0.015%. Material: naive CD4+ T cells from blood. These receptors were taken from a man younger than 40 with type 1 diabetes. Each CDR3 is given with its conserved first and last residue. A D gene is named only where the DNA matches it firmly. Clone size is stated in some rows and not others, as once, few, many or a class when expanded.

TRBJ1-2 few TRBV7-9 - CASSSAGRGSYGYTF TGTGCCAGCAGCTCCGCGGGACGAGGAAGCTATGGCTACACCTTC
TRBJ2-7 - TRBV16 - CASRQSGSYEQYF TGTGCCAGCAGACAAAGCGGCTCCTACGAGCAGTACTTC
TRBJ2-2 - TRBV2 - CASSSLPGLQNTGELFF TGTGCCAGCAGCTCCCTACCGGGACTTCAGAACACCGGGGAGCTGTTTTTT
TRBJ2-7 few TRBV7-8 - CASSDQTGGYEQYF TGTGCCAGCAGCGATCAGACAGGAGGCTACGAGCAGTACTTC
TRBJ1-1 - TRBV5-1 - CASSFSENTEAFF TGCGCCAGCAGCTTTAGTGAGAACACTGAAGCTTTCTTT
TRBJ2-1 - TRBV2 - CASSEGRGNEQFF TGTGCCAGCAGTGAGGGGAGAGGGAATGAGCAGTTCTTC
TRBJ2-7 - TRBV5-4 TRBD2 CASSSASGGNYEQYF TGTGCCAGCAGCTCCGCTAGCGGGGGAAACTACGAGCAGTACTTC
TRBJ2-7 - TRBV5-1 - CASGEGRGWHEQYF TGCGCCAGCGGAGAGGGACGGGGGTGGCACGAGCAGTACTTC
TRBJ1-1 few TRBV11-1 - CASSLTGGLVTEAFF TGTGCCAGCAGCCTCACGGGGGGACTGGTAACTGAAGCTTTCTTT
TRBJ1-1 - TRBV21-1 - CASSKLPSSTEAFF TGTGCCAGCAGCAAACTCCCCTCGAGCACTGAAGCTTTCTTT
TRBJ1-2 - TRBV5-6 - CASSNGGYGYTF TGTGCCAGCAGCAACGGGGGCTATGGCTACACCTTC
TRBJ2-7 few TRBV6-1 - CASSEVYYEQYF TGTGCCAGCAGTGAAGTCTACTACGAGCAGTACTTC
TRBJ2-3 - TRBV9 - CASSATSGSSTDTQYF TGTGCCAGCAGCGCAACGAGCGGGTCTAGCACAGATACGCAGTATTTT
TRBJ2-3 once TRBV5-5 TRBD2 CASSFSSGPSTDTQYF TGTGCCAGCAGCTTTTCTAGCGGCCCAAGCACAGATACGCAGTATTTT
TRBJ1-2 - TRBV28 - CASSLAGGYTF TGTGCCAGCAGTTTAGCAGGAGGCTACACCTTC
TRBJ2-3 few TRBV5-1 - CASLGAASTDTQYF TGCGCCAGCCTAGGTGCGGCTAGCACAGATACGCAGTATTTT
TRBJ2-1 - TRBV30 - CAWSPSGVNNEQFF TGTGCCTGGAGTCCCTCAGGGGTCAATAATGAGCAGTTCTTC
TRBJ1-5 - TRBV30 TRBD1 CAWSATGAQPQHF TGTGCCTGGAGTGCTACAGGGGCTCAGCCCCAGCATTTT
TRBJ2-3 - TRBV5-1 TRBD2 CASSLGLAGVSDTQYF TGCGCCAGCAGCTTGGGGCTAGCGGGAGTCTCAGATACGCAGTATTTT
TRBJ1-2 - TRBV10-3 - CAISEAKTNYGYTF TGTGCCATCAGTGAGGCGAAGACTAACTATGGCTACACCTTC
TRBJ1-4 - TRBV5-1 TRBD1 CASSRDRTTNEKLFF TGCGCCAGCAGCAGGGACAGGACAACTAATGAAAAACTGTTTTTT
TRBJ2-1 - TRBV6-5 TRBD2 CASSYSGTTYNEQFF TGTGCCAGCAGTTACTCGGGGACTACCTACAATGAGCAGTTCTTC
TRBJ2-3 few TRBV5-1 - CASSPGGTDTQYF TGCGCCAGCAGCCCGGGGGGCACAGATACGCAGTATTTT
TRBJ2-2 - TRBV29-1 TRBD1 CSVDRDRAGELFF TGCAGCGTCGATAGGGACAGGGCCGGGGAGCTGTTTTTT
TRBJ2-7 - TRBV15 TRBD1 CATSRDFGQGASVYEQYF TGTGCCACCAGCAGAGATTTTGGACAGGGGGCGTCCGTCTACGAGCAGTACTTC
TRBJ2-3 few TRBV7-2 - CASSFIPRATDTQYF TGTGCCAGCAGCTTTATCCCCAGGGCCACAGATACGCAGTATTTT
TRBJ2-1 - TRBV9 - CASSESLAHEQFF TGTGCCAGCAGCGAATCACTAGCTCATGAGCAGTTCTTC
TRBJ2-5 - TRBV5-1 - CASSLVGPGEETQYF TGCGCCAGCAGCTTGGTGGGTCCCGGAGAGGAGACCCAGTACTTC
TRBJ2-7 - TRBV2 TRBD1 CASSWTGGYEQYF TGTGCCAGCAGTTGGACAGGGGGCTACGAGCAGTACTTC
TRBJ2-7 few TRBV18 - CASSPSNEQYF TGTGCCAGCTCACCATCCAACGAGCAGTACTTC